This entry lists 28 T cell receptor beta chains sequenced from one sample in a study of CD8+ T cells in alopecia areata. The sequencing template was cDNA reverse transcribed from extracted RNA. Clones were read by immunoSEQ multiplex PCR, and TCRdb kept only the in-frame ones, dropping some. The sample contains about 100,000 clones, under 65% of which appear only once. Sequencing was done on a sample of NKG2D-low CD8+ T cells sorted from blood. Source of these receptors: a human donor with alopecia areata.

The rearrangement links TRBV5-1 to TRBJ2-7; 15 bases match TRBD2. Per the germline V gene, CDR1 is SGHRS and CDR2 is YFSETQ. CDR3 length: 15 residues. Trimming at V came to 5 bases and at J to 5 bases, leaving 5 bases not matched to a gene. The CDR3 sequence is CASRRTSGRADEQYF. In DNA, the CDR3 is TGCGCCAGCAGACGGACTAGCGGGAGGGCCGACGAGCAGTACTTC.

The CDR3 here is CASTGGVEAFF. DNA for the CDR3: TGTGCCAGCACGGGGGGAGTTGAAGCTTTCTTT. The V and J genes are TRBV25-1 and TRBJ1-1; possibly TRBD1 for D (5 bases). The CDR3 extends over 11 amino acids. From germline, CDR1 is MGHDK and CDR2 SYGVNS. Trimming took 7 bases from V and 7 from J, leaving 10 bases between them.

Details on this clone: The same CDR3 also results from other DNA sequences found in this sample. V and J are TRBV5-4 and TRBJ1-2; D perhaps matches TRBD1 (5 bases). Germline V gene sequence: CDR1 SGHNT, CDR2 YYREEE (reference sequence). This CDR3 has 13 amino acids. V was cut by 2 bases and J by 4 bases, with 9 bases left in between. The DNA of the CDR3 is TGTGCCAGCAGCTTAGGGGACGGCTATGGCTACACCTTC. This sequence encodes CASSLGDGYGYTF.

The rearrangement joins TRBV5-1 to TRBJ2-7; the D gene is possibly TRBD2 (6 bases). Germline loops: CDR1 SGHRS, CDR2 YFSETQ. The CDR3 is 15 residues long. V shed 4 bases and J shed 2 bases, with 16 bases lying between them. DNA of the CDR3: TGCGCCAGCAGCCGCCTAGGGGAGGTCACCTACGAGCAGTACTTC. It yields the protein CASSRLGEVTYEQYF.

The rearrangement links TRBV6-1 to TRBJ2-1, with a weak D call TRBD1 (6 bases). CDR3 length: 15 amino acids. Germline CDR1 and CDR2: MNHNS and SASEGT. V was clipped by 8 bases and J by 8 bases, with 22 bases between them. The chain's CDR3 is CASLGSGASRYEQFF. The CDR3, as DNA: TGTGCCAGCTTGGGTTCAGGGGCCTCCAGGTATGAGCAGTTCTTC.

The chain has TRBV7-9 and TRBJ2-7; D gene unclear. The CDR3 covers 13 residues. From germline, CDR1 is SEHNR and CDR2 FQNEAQ (reference sequence). The V and J ends lost 7 bases and 0 bases respectively, with 10 bases between them. The CDR3 loop is CASTPDVSYEQYF. CDR3 coding DNA: TGTGCCAGCACCCCGGACGTCTCCTACGAGCAGTACTTC.

The chain employs TRBV4-1 and TRBJ2-2; D remains unclear. Trimming removed 4 bases at V and 1 base at J, with 7 bases between. Germline V gives CDR1 MGHRA, CDR2 YSYEKL. The CDR3 covers 14 residues. The CDR3, as DNA: TGCGCCAGCAGCCCTGGATGGAACACCGGGGAGCTGTTTTTT. Its protein product is CASSPGWNTGELFF.

V and J are TRBV4-1 and TRBJ2-5; D remains unclear. Trimming cost V 0 bases and J 4 bases, with 12 bases left between them. This CDR3 contains 15 residues. Per germline, CDR1 MGHRA and CDR2 YSYEKL. This CDR3 reads CASSQEWATLETQYF. In DNA form, the CDR3 reads TGCGCCAGCAGCCAAGAGTGGGCCACGCTAGAGACCCAGTACTTC.

In this sample, this clone turned up once. The rearrangement links TRBV9 to TRBJ2-1; the match to TRBD2 covers 8 bases. The ends lost 0 bases at V and 4 bases at J; junction bases unmatched: 9. Germline CDR1 SGDLS, CDR2 YYNGEE. The CDR3 consists of 17 residues. The CDR3 DNA reads TGTGCCAGCAGCGTAGGTGGGGTAGCGGGGTTGTACAATGAGCAGTTCTTC. This translates into CASSVGGVAGLYNEQFF.

The chain has TRBV29-1 and TRBJ2-5; 8 bases align to TRBD2. The J call is uncertain, as TRBJ2-7 better fits the DNA end. The CDR3 covers 16 residues. From germline, CDR1 is SQVTM and CDR2 ANQGSEA. CDR3 residues: CSVEGAGTSGDYEQYF. CDR3 nucleotides: TGCAGCGTTGAAGGAGCAGGGACTAGTGGAGACTACGAGCAGTACTTC.

The J gene is TRBJ2-7, the V gene TRBV5-1; D gene uncertain. The CDR3 is 15 residues long. Germline lookup yields CDR1 SGHRS and CDR2 YFSETQ. Trimming pared 1 base from V and 2 bases from J, leaving 13 bases between. The CDR3 sequence: CASSLTPGMAYEQYF. The CDR3 nucleotides read TGCGCCAGCAGCTTGACACCGGGTATGGCCTACGAGCAGTACTTC.

The chain joins TRBV28 to TRBJ2-1; 11 bases map to TRBD2. Germline V gives CDR1 MDHEN, CDR2 SYDVKM. Losses at the gene ends were 6 bases for V and 4 bases for J; bases not matched to a gene: 5. This CDR3 region has 15 residues. The DNA of the CDR3 is TGTGCCAGCAGAAGACTAGCGGGACTATACAATGAGCAGTTCTTC. This encodes CASRRLAGLYNEQFF. Full variable domain (missing parts from reference TRBV28 and TRBJ2-1): DVKVTQSSRYLVKRTGEKVFLECVQDMDHENMFWYRQDPGLGLRLIYFSYDVKMKEKGDIPEGYSVSREKKERFSLILESASTNQTSMYLCASRRLAGLYNEQFFGPGTRLTVL.

The rearrangement joins TRBV11-2 to TRBJ2-4; D tentatively reads TRBD1 or TRBD2 (5 bases each). V lost 8 bases and J 0 bases, leaving 14 bases between the germline ends. Germline loops: CDR1 SGHAT, CDR2 FQNNGV. The CDR3 length is 15 residues. As DNA, the CDR3 is TGTGCCAGCCAATCGGGACGGCTAGCCAAAAACATTCAGTACTTC. This sequence encodes CASQSGRLAKNIQYF.

This chain connects TRBV15 to TRBJ2-7; D unresolved. V lost 1 base to trimming and J lost 6 bases, with 10 bases between them. Germline CDR1 is LNHNV and CDR2 is YYDKDF (reference sequence). This CDR3 contains 13 residues. The CDR3: CATSRVDRGEQYF. The CDR3, as DNA: TGTGCCACCAGCAGAGTCGACCGCGGCGAGCAGTACTTC.

The chain carries TRBV2 and TRBJ1-4; D is unclear. Germline CDR1 and CDR2: SNHLY and FYNNEI. CDR3 size: 10 residues. The V gene lost 7 bases and the J gene lost 7 bases, with 4 bases spanning the gap. CDR3 sequence: CASKSEKLFF. Here the CDR3 DNA reads TGTGCCAGCAAGAGTGAAAAACTGTTTTTT.

This clone was observed a few times. The J gene is TRBJ1-5, the V gene TRBV28; D is uncertain. The V and J ends lost 1 base and 4 bases respectively, with 5 bases between them. The CDR3 has 13 amino acids. Germline lookup yields CDR1 MDHEN and CDR2 SYDVKM. The CDR3 DNA reads as TGTGCCAGCAGTTTATTTGTTAATCAGCCCCAGCATTTT. It translates to CASSLFVNQPQHF.

This chain links TRBV5-6 with TRBJ2-1; 10 bases are a match to TRBD2. The V gene's germline CDR1 is SGHDT and CDR2 YYEEEE. V gave up 4 bases and J gave up 8 bases; unmatched junction bases: 9. The CDR3 is made up of 15 amino acids. CDR3 in amino acids: CASSPPLLAGDEQFF. The CDR3 DNA sequence: TGTGCCAGCAGCCCCCCCCTGCTAGCGGGAGATGAGCAGTTCTTC.

This clone showed up just a few times. The rearrangement joins TRBV28 to TRBJ1-3; TRBD1 matches at 10 bases. The CDR3 covers 18 residues. Germline CDR1 and CDR2: MDHEN and SYDVKM. Unmatched junction bases numbered 10, after V lost 5 bases and J lost 0 bases. The CDR3 spells CASSPGTGVRDSGNTIYF. Written as DNA, the CDR3 is TGTGCCAGCAGTCCCGGGACAGGGGTTAGAGACTCTGGAAACACCATATATTTT.

The chain joins TRBV25-1 to TRBJ2-1; possible D gene TRBD1, 6 bases. In germline, CDR1 is MGHDK, CDR2 SYGVNS. The CDR3 length is 11 residues. V lost 10 bases to trimming and J lost 7 bases, with 11 bases between them. The CDR3 DNA is TGTGCCACATTAGGGGGAAATGAGCAGTTCTTC. Translating it yields CATLGGNEQFF.

V is TRBV4-1 and J is TRBJ2-7; no definite D call. V shed 2 bases and J shed 6 bases, with 11 bases lying between them. Germline CDR1 and CDR2: MGHRA and YSYEKL. The CDR3 spans 13 residues. Here the CDR3 DNA reads TGCGCCAGCAGCCAAACGACTGAGAGCGAGCAGTACTTC. It is translated as CASSQTTESEQYF.

The chain combines TRBV28 with TRBJ2-3; the D gene is possibly TRBD1 (5 bases). V was cut by 5 bases and J by 0 bases, with 9 bases left in between. The CDR3 contains 14 residues. CDR1 MDHEN and CDR2 SYDVKM come from the germline V gene. CDR3 bases: TGTGCCAGCAGTCAGGGATCCAGCACAGATACGCAGTATTTT. This translates into CASSQGSSTDTQYF.

The chain combines TRBV9 with TRBJ2-3; 7 nucleotides match TRBD2. V shed 2 bases and J 6 bases; nucleotides not matched to a gene: 12. Germline V gene lookup returns CDR1 SGDLS and CDR2 YYNGEE. This CDR3 is 16 amino acids long. This chain's CDR3 is CASSVVSGDGRDTQYF. CDR3 in DNA: TGTGCCAGCAGCGTCGTAAGCGGGGACGGGAGGGATACGCAGTATTTT.

The chain combines TRBV5-1 with TRBJ2-7; possible D gene TRBD1, 5 bases. Trimming pared 4 bases from V and 6 bases from J, leaving 14 bases between. The CDR3 is 13 residues long. Germline CDR1 and CDR2: SGHRS and YFSETQ. As DNA, the CDR3 is TGCGCCAGCAGCCACGACAGTTTAAGCGAGCAGTACTTC. This translates into CASSHDSLSEQYF.

This clone has just a few counts. J is TRBJ2-3 and V is TRBV27; no clear D gene. V lost 1 base, J lost 0 bases, and 11 bases lay in between. This CDR3 comprises 16 residues. CDR1 is MNHEY, CDR2 SMNVEV, per germline (reference sequence). CDR3 coding DNA: TGTGCCAGCAGTTTATTTCGCGCTTCTAGCACAGATACGCAGTATTTT. It encodes CASSLFRASSTDTQYF.

V and J are TRBV5-6 and TRBJ1-2; D unresolved. V gave up 4 bases and J gave up 13 bases, with 17 bases separating them. This CDR3 region has 12 residues. Germline CDR1 and CDR2: SGHDT and YYEEEE. The CDR3 sequence is CASSLGLDSSTF. For the CDR3, the DNA is TGTGCCAGCAGCCTCGGCCTGGATTCGAGCACCTTC.

A few counts support this clone. The chain combines TRBV25-1 with TRBJ2-7, with 10 bases matching TRBD2. J gave up 4 bases and V 6 bases, and 0 bases lay outside the gene matches. Germline CDR1 MGHDK, CDR2 SYGVNS. This CDR3 has 12 residues. CDR3 protein: CASRTSGYEQYF. Here the CDR3 DNA reads TGTGCCAGCAGGACTAGCGGGTACGAGCAGTACTTC.

V and J are TRBV19 and TRBJ2-1; no reliable D call. The germline gives CDR1 LNHDA, CDR2 SQIVND (reference sequence). Deletions cut 5 bases from V and 4 bases from J, with 9 bases between. The CDR3 runs to 13 residues. CDR3 in DNA: TGTGCCAGTAGTTACAGCTCGTACAATGAGCAGTTCTTC. It translates to CASSYSSYNEQFF.

The rearrangement links TRBV13 to TRBJ2-5, with TRBD2 matching over 11 bases. The V gene's germline CDR1 is PRHDT and CDR2 FYEKMQ (reference sequence). The CDR3 length is 16 residues. V gave up 4 bases and J gave up 2 bases; unmatched junction bases: 6. For the CDR3, the DNA is TGTGCCAGCAGCTCTCAGGGACTAGCGGAACAAGAGACCCAGTACTTC. The encoded protein is CASSSQGLAEQETQYF.